The sequence of this T cell receptor beta chain was determined in a study of shared clonotypes between healthy human individuals. The CDR3 sequence is 14 residues long. Germline CDR1 reads WSHSY; CDR2 reads SAAADI. The ends lost 9 bases at V and 10 bases at J; junction bases unmatched: 11. Here immunoSEQ multiplex PCR was the method, and the copy in TCRdb shows in-frame clones only, minus some. The repertoire includes about 700,000 clones, approximately 79% of them detected once, and roughly 1.7% sits in the top ten. The sequence was collected from a woman in her 30s in good health. Sequencing was done on a sample of memory CD4+ T cells sorted from blood. Subset given: CD45RA-negative fraction. This chain uses TRBV10-2 with TRBJ2-1, with TRBD2 matching over 11 bases. This CDR3 reads CASAETSGTGEQFF. The CDR3 DNA follows: TGCGCCAGTGCCGAGACTAGCGGGACAGGAGAGCAGTTCTTC.